This TCR beta chain was identified during a study of cytomegalovirus exposure and HLA in healthy donors. The table came from immunoSEQ multiplex PCR; TCRdb's copy has only in-frame clones and leaves some out. This sample has approximately 160,000 clones, with about 90% found just once. This CDR3 has 15 residues. Deletions cut 0 bases from V and 8 bases from J, with 13 bases between. Per germline, CDR1 LNHDA and CDR2 SQIVND (reference sequence). The donors were in the approximately 120-subject validation cohort; that cohort was separate from the roughly 660-subject first cohort. The chain recombines TRBV19 with TRBJ1-4; no definite D call. The clonotype originates from a woman aged 18-29 years in good health and CMV-seropositive. Sequencing was carried out using PBMCs. The CDR3 reads CASSIDRASGEKLFF. DNA of the CDR3: TGTGCCAGTAGTATAGATCGTGCGTCGGGAGAAAAACTGTTTTTT.